These 20 T cell receptor beta chains share one sample of origin, sequenced in a study of blood T cell repertoires in COVID-19. TCRdb's copy holds only in-frame clones and misses some; the assay was immunoSEQ multiplex PCR. The sample holds about 120,000 clones, around 90% seen once. The sample was peripheral blood. The receptors originated from a woman aged 60-75 years with COVID-19, enrolled during active disease.

CDR3 DNA: TGTGCCAGCAGCCAGAACAGGGTGGGCGAGCAGTACTTC. Protein product: CASSQNRVGEQYF. This sequence joins TRBV14 and TRBJ2-7; D is perhaps TRBD1 (6 bases). CDR1 SGHDN and CDR2 FVKESK come from the germline V gene. The V gene lost 3 bases and the J gene lost 6 bases, with 12 bases spanning the gap. The length of the CDR3 is 13 residues.

The chain is built from TRBV7-2 and TRBJ2-2; TRBD2 agrees at 12 bases. V was clipped by 3 bases and J by 4 bases; unmatched bases: 9. Germline values: CDR1 SGHTA, CDR2 FQGNSA. The CDR3 runs to 18 residues. The CDR3 is CASSFLAGGPVSTGELFF. The CDR3 DNA sequence: TGTGCCAGCAGCTTCCTAGCGGGGGGGCCCGTGAGCACCGGGGAGCTGTTTTTT.

This chain links TRBV4-3 with TRBJ2-5; perhaps TRBD1 as D (5 bases). Per the germline V gene, CDR1 is LGHNA and CDR2 is YSLEER. The V end lost 0 bases, the J end lost 6 bases, and 8 bases lay between the germline ends. This CDR3 is 13 amino acids long. CDR3 nucleotide sequence: TGCGCCAGCAGCCAAGATGCAGGGAAGACCCAGTACTTC. Amino acid sequence: CASSQDAGKTQYF.

The chain recombines TRBV4-1 with TRBJ1-1; 10 bases are shared with TRBD1. Germline lookup yields CDR1 MGHRA and CDR2 YSYEKL. With V trimmed by 0 bases and J by 3 bases, 10 bases remained unmatched. The CDR3 has 18 residues. Here the CDR3 reads CASSQDRGGTGVYTEAFF. CDR3 DNA sequence: TGCGCCAGCAGCCAAGATAGAGGCGGGACAGGGGTTTACACTGAAGCTTTCTTT.

The genes are TRBV19 and TRBJ2-5; 8 bases map to TRBD2. Germline CDR1 LNHDA, CDR2 SQIVND (reference sequence). The V and J ends lost 3 bases and 4 bases, in that order; junction bases with no gene match: 10. CDR3 length equals 16 residues. Here the CDR3 reads CASSIAPGGRGETQYF. DNA for the CDR3: TGTGCCAGTAGTATCGCGCCGGGAGGGAGGGGAGAGACCCAGTACTTC.

This clone was seen once. The V call is TRBV20-1, the J call TRBJ2-5; 7 bases are shared with TRBD1. J gave up 6 bases and V 3 bases, and 7 bases lay outside the gene matches. In germline, CDR1 is DFQATT, CDR2 SNEGSKA (reference sequence). This CDR3 is built from 13 residues. CDR3 sequence reads: CSASRGGRQTQYF. In DNA, the CDR3 is TGCAGTGCTAGTAGAGGGGGCAGGCAGACCCAGTACTTC.

Many counts were recorded for this clone. The chain joins TRBV27 to TRBJ2-7; 10 bases map to TRBD1. The CDR3 extends over 14 amino acids. Germline trimming cut 3 bases from V and 3 bases from J; bases unmatched to any gene: 2. Germline V gene sequence: CDR1 MNHEY, CDR2 SMNVEV (reference sequence). The CDR3 is CASSFGTGVYEQYF. The CDR3, as DNA: TGTGCCAGCAGTTTTGGGACAGGGGTCTACGAGCAGTACTTC.

The chain carries TRBV6-4 and TRBJ1-1; TRBD1 aligns across 8 bases. CDR3 size: 13 residues. V shed 3 bases, J shed 12 bases, and the junction held 9 bases outside the gene matches. Germline lookup yields CDR1 MRHNA and CDR2 SNTAGT. CDR3 amino acids: CASSEETGGHTFF. DNA of the CDR3: TGTGCCAGCAGTGAGGAAACAGGGGGGCACACTTTCTTT.

This clone was found a few times. The rearrangement links TRBV7-9 to TRBJ1-1; possibly TRBD1 for D (6 bases). This CDR3 comprises 15 residues. Germline loops: CDR1 SEHNR, CDR2 FQNEAQ (reference sequence). Trimming cost V 3 bases and J 1 base, with 12 bases left between them. CDR3 loop: CASSFDLTGNTEAFF. The CDR3 nucleotides read TGTGCCAGCAGCTTCGACCTGACAGGGAACACTGAAGCTTTCTTT.

The chain uses TRBV2 and TRBJ1-4, with D possibly matching TRBD1 (5 bases). V was pared by 6 bases and J by 8 bases, with 16 bases between. The CDR3 contains 14 residues. Per the germline V gene, CDR1 is SNHLY and CDR2 is FYNNEI. CDR3: CASRPTGVREKLFF. CDR3 nucleotides: TGTGCCAGCAGGCCGACGGGGGTAAGAGAAAAACTGTTTTTT.

The chain is built from TRBV6-5 and TRBJ2-7; 10 bases are shared with TRBD2. Germline V gene lookup returns CDR1 MNHEY and CDR2 SVGAGI. The CDR3 covers 13 residues. CDR3: CVVLAGHSYEQYF. The CDR3 DNA sequence: TGTGTCGTACTAGCGGGGCACTCCTACGAGCAGTACTTC.

The V call is TRBV7-2, the J call TRBJ2-7, with unresolved D. Trimming pared 5 bases from V and 3 bases from J, leaving 11 bases between. This CDR3 has 13 residues. The germline V gene has CDR1 SGHTA and CDR2 FQGNSA. The CDR3: CASSPRVGYEQYF. The DNA for the CDR3 is TGTGCCAGCAGCCCTAGAGTCGGCTACGAGCAGTACTTC.

The chain employs TRBV6-5 and TRBJ2-7, with D possibly being TRBD2 (6 bases). Trimming stripped 5 bases from V and 5 bases from J, with 19 bases between. Germline CDR1 is MNHEY and CDR2 is SVGAGI. This CDR3 has 15 amino acids. The CDR3 region has the DNA TGTGCCAGCAGTACTCACGGGGGACTCCCGAACGAGCAGTACTTC. This translates into CASSTHGGLPNEQYF.

This chain links TRBV3-1 (or the pseudogene TRBV3-2) with TRBJ2-1; 16 bases fit TRBD2. After removal of 3 bases from V and 16 bases from J, the junction contained 9 bases not matched to a gene. The CDR3 loop spans 15 amino acids. CDR1 LGHDT and CDR2 YNNKEL come from the germline V gene (reference sequence). The chain's CDR3 is CASSHGTSGGAFSFF. The DNA for the CDR3 is TGTGCCAGCAGCCATGGGACTAGCGGGGGGGCCTTTAGCTTCTTC.

This chain connects TRBV6-2 or TRBV6-3 to TRBJ1-5; tentative D call: TRBD1 (5 bases). This CDR3 spans 14 amino acids. V shed 0 bases and J shed 4 bases, with 7 bases lying between them. The germline V gene encodes CDR1 MNHEY and CDR2 SVGEGT. CDR3 region: CASSYSNRNQPQHF. CDR3 DNA: TGTGCCAGCAGTTACTCGAACAGGAATCAGCCCCAGCATTTT.

The rearrangement joins TRBV5-1 to TRBJ1-5; D possibly corresponds to TRBD1 (6 bases). The CDR3 has 13 amino acids. V lost 3 bases and J 3 bases, leaving 7 bases between the germline ends. Germline CDR1 SGHRS, CDR2 YFSETQ. Here the CDR3 reads CASSSGANQPQHF. CDR3 in DNA: TGCGCCAGCAGCTCAGGGGCCAATCAGCCCCAGCATTTT.

This chain joins TRBV29-1 and TRBJ2-1; 13 positions agree with TRBD2. This CDR3 spans 14 amino acids. V was clipped by 5 bases and J by 9 bases; unmatched bases: 7. CDR1 is SQVTM and CDR2 is ANQGSEA in the germline V gene. CDR3 amino acids: CSVSLAGGPSEQFF. The CDR3 DNA follows: TGCAGCGTTTCACTAGCGGGGGGGCCAAGTGAGCAGTTCTTC.

This clone was observed once. The chain recombines TRBV7-9 with TRBJ1-2, with 9 bases fitting TRBD1. This CDR3 region has 15 residues. V lost 4 bases, J lost 1 base, and 4 bases stayed unmatched. Germline V lookup: CDR1 SEHNR, CDR2 FQNEAQ (reference sequence). Written as DNA, the CDR3 is TGTGCCAGCAGCTGGGGGACAGGGCATAACTATGGCTACACCTTC. Its translation is CASSWGTGHNYGYTF.

This chain joins TRBV7-2 and TRBJ2-5, with D perhaps matching TRBD1 (7 bases). V was trimmed by 1 base and J by 5 bases, leaving 14 bases between them. Germline V gene data show CDR1 as SGHTA and CDR2 as FQGNSA. The CDR3 has 15 residues. The CDR3 loop reads CASSLEGGGAETQYF. The CDR3 DNA follows: TGTGCCAGCAGCTTAGAAGGGGGCGGGGCGGAGACCCAGTACTTC.

This chain links TRBV7-9 with TRBJ2-7; D is unclear. CDR1 is SEHNR, CDR2 FQNEAQ, per germline (reference sequence). V lost 5 bases and J lost 2, with 4 bases in between. The CDR3 runs to 11 residues. The CDR3 spells CASSPAYEQYF. The CDR3, as DNA: TGTGCCAGCAGCCCAGCCTACGAGCAGTACTTC.